This T cell receptor beta chain was captured by sequencing in a study of shared T cell receptors in the human thymus. Data came from immunoSEQ multiplex PCR; TCRdb stores just in-frame clones and leaves some out. Among some 640,000 clones, around 87% were seen once, and the ten largest hold 0.0094%. The germline CDR1 and CDR2 sequences are SGHVS and FNYEAQ. This CDR3 has 15 amino acids. Deletions cut 2 bases from V and 0 bases from J, with 8 bases between. This sample was also put to use in a study of human thymus T cells. That report adds: Thymus specimens were resections from corrective heart surgery. Thymic and blood repertoires showed apparently biased V and J gene usage.

Sample: thymocytes. The chain couples TRBV7-6 to TRBJ2-1, with D maybe TRBD2 (5 bases). The clonotype was recovered from a boy under three years old with a congenital heart defect. The CDR3 loop reads CASSLIGSSYNEQFF. CDR3 sequence (DNA): TGTGCCAGCAGCTTAATAGGGAGCTCCTACAATGAGCAGTTCTTC.